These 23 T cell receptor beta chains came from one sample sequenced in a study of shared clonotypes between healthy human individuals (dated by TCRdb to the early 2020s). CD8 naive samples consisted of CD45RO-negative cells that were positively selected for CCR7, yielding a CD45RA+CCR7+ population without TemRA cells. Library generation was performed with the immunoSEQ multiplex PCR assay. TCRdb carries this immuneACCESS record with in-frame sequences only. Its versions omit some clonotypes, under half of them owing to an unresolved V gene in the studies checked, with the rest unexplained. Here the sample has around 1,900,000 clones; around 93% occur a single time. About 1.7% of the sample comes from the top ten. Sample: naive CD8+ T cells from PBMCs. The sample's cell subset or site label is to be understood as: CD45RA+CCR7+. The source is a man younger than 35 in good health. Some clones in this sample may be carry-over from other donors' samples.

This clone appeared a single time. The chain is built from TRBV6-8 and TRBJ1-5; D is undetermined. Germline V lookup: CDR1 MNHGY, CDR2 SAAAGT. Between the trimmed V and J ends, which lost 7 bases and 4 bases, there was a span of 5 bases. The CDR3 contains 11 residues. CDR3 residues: CASIPNQPQHF. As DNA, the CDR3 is TGTGCCAGCATCCCGAATCAGCCCCAGCATTTT.

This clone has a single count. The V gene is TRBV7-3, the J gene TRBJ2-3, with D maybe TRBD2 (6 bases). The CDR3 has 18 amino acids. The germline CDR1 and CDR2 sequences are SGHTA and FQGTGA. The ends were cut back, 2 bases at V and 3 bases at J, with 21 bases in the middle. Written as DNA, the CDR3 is TGTGCCAGCAGCTTAGCGGGGAGTTTAGGGTTGGTTACAGATACGCAGTATTTT. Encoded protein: CASSLAGSLGLVTDTQYF.

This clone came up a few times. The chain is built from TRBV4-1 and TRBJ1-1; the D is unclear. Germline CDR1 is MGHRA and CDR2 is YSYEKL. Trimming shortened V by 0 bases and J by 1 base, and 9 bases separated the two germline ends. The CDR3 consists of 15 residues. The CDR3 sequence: CASSQEDYGNTEAFF. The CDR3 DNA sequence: TGCGCCAGCAGCCAAGAGGACTACGGGAACACTGAAGCTTTCTTT.

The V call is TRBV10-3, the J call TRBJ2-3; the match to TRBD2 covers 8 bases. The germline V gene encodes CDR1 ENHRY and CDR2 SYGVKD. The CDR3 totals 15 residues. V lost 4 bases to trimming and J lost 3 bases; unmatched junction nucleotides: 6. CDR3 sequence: CAISGSGSSTDTQYF. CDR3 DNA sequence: TGTGCCATCAGTGGAAGCGGGAGTAGTACAGATACGCAGTATTTT.

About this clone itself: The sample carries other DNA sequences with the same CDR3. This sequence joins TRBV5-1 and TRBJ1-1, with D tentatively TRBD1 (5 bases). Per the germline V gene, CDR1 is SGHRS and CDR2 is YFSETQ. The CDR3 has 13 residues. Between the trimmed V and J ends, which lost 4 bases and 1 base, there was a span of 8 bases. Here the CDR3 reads CASSPGQNTEAFF. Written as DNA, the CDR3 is TGCGCCAGCAGCCCTGGACAGAACACTGAAGCTTTCTTT.

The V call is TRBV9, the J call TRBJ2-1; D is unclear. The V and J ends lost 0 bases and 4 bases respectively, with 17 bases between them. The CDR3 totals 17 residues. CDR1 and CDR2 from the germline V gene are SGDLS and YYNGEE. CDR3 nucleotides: TGTGCCAGCAGCGTAGGCCAGGCCCCCGACGGGTACAATGAGCAGTTCTTC. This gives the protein CASSVGQAPDGYNEQFF.

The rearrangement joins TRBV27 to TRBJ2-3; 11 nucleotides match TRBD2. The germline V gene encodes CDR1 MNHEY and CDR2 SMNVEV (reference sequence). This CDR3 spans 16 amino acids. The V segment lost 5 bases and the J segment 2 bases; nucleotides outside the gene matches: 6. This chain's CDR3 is CASSTIAGGYTDTQYF. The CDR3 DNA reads TGTGCCAGCAGTACGATAGCGGGAGGGTACACAGATACGCAGTATTTT.

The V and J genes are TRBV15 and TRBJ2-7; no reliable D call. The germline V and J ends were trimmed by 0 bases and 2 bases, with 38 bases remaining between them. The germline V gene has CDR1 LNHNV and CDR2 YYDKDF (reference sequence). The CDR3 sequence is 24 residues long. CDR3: CATSRDDPLEQDGDWRLAPYEQYF. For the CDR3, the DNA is TGTGCCACCAGCAGAGATGACCCTCTTGAGCAGGATGGGGATTGGCGATTAGCCCCCTACGAGCAGTACTTC.

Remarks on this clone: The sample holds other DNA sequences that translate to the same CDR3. DNA of the CDR3: TGCAGCGTTGAAGGCGGGACCCCCTACGAGCAGTACTTC. This translates into CSVEGGTPYEQYF. This chain uses TRBV29-1 with TRBJ2-7; maybe TRBD2 (6 bases). The CDR3 loop spans 13 amino acids. Per germline, CDR1 SQVTM and CDR2 ANQGSEA. Trimming took off 1 base at V and 2 bases at J, with 9 bases between the two ends.

CDR3 coding DNA: TGTGCCAGCAGCTTTGCTCAGGGTCCAGAGACCCAGTACTTC. It translates to CASSFAQGPETQYF. The chain is built from TRBV7-9 and TRBJ2-5, with D perhaps TRBD1 (5 bases). V was trimmed by 3 bases and J by 4 bases, leaving 12 bases between them. CDR1 is SEHNR and CDR2 is FQNEAQ in the germline V gene (reference sequence). This CDR3 contains 14 residues.

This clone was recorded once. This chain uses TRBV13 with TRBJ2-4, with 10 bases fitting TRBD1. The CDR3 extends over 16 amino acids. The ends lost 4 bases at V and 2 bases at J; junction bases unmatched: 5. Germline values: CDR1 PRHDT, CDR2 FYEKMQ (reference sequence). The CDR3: CASSSPTGGPKNIQYF. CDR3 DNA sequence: TGTGCCAGCAGCTCCCCGACAGGGGGCCCCAAAAACATTCAGTACTTC. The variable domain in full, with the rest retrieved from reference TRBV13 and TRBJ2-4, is AAGVIQSPRHLIKEKRETATLKCYPIPRHDTVYWYQQGPGQDPQFLISFYEKMQSDKGSIPDRFSAQQFSDYHSELNMSSLELGDSALYFCASSSPTGGPKNIQYFGAGTRLSVL.

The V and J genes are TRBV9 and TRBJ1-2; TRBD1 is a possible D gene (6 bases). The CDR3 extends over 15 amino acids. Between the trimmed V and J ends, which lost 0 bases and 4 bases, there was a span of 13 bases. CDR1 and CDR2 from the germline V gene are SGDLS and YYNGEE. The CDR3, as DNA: TGTGCCAGCAGCGTAGAAGGCAGGGGAACCTATGGCTACACCTTC. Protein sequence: CASSVEGRGTYGYTF.

Here the CDR3 reads CASSQDYPGGANYGYTF. CDR3 in DNA: TGTGCCAGCAGCCAAGATTACCCGGGCGGGGCTAACTATGGCTACACCTTC. This chain links TRBV14 with TRBJ1-2; D is undetermined. The germline gives CDR1 SGHDN, CDR2 FVKESK. The CDR3 spans 17 residues. Trimming removed 0 bases from V and 0 bases from J, with 14 bases in between.

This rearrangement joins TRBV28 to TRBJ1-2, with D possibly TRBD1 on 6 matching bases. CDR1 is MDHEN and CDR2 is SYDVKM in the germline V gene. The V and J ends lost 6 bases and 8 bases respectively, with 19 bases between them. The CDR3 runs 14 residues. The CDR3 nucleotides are TGTGCCAGCAGCACCCCCTCAGGGGTACACGGCTACACCTTC. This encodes CASSTPSGVHGYTF.

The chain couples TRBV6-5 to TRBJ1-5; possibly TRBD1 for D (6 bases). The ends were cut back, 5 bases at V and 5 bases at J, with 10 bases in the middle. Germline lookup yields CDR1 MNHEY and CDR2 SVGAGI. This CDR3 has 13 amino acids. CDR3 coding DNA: TGTGCCAGCAGTAACAGGGTGTATCAGCCCCAGCATTTT. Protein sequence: CASSNRVYQPQHF.

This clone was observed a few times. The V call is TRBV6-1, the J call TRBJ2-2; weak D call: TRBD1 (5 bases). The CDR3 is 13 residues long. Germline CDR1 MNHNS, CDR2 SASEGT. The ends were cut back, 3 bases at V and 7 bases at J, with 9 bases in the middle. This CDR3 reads CASSDRDSGELFF. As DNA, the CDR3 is TGTGCCAGCAGTGACAGGGATAGCGGGGAGCTGTTTTTT.

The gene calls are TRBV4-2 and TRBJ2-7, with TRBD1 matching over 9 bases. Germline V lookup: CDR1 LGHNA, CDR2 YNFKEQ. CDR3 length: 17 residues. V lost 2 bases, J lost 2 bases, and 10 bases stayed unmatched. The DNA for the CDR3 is TGTGCCAGCAGCCAACTCCCCCCGACAGGGGGAGCCTACGAGCAGTACTTC. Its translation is CASSQLPPTGGAYEQYF.

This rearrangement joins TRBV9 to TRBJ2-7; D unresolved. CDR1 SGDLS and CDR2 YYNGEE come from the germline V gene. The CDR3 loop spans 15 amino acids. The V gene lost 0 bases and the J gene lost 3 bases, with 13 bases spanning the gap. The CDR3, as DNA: TGTGCCAGCAGCGTAGACCAAAACCGCTACTACGAGCAGTACTTC. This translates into CASSVDQNRYYEQYF. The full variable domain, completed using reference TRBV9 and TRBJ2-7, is DSGVTQTPKHLITATGQRVTLRCSPRSGDLSVYWYQQSLDQGLQFLIQYYNGEERAKGNILERFSAQQFPDLHSELNLSSLELGDSALYFCASSVDQNRYYEQYFGPGTRLTVT.

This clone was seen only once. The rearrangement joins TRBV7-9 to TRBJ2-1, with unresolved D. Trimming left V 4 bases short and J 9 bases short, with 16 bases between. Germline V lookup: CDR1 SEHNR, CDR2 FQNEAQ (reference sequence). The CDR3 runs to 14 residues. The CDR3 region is CASSWVSEWGEQFF. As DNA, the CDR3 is TGTGCCAGCAGCTGGGTTTCAGAGTGGGGTGAGCAGTTCTTC.

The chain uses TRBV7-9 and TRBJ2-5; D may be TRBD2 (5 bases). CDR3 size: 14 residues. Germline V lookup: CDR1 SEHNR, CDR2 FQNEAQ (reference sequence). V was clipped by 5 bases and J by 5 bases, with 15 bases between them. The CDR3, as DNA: TGTGCCAGCAGCCCTAGGGCCCGAGGGGAGACCCAGTACTTC. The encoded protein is CASSPRARGETQYF.

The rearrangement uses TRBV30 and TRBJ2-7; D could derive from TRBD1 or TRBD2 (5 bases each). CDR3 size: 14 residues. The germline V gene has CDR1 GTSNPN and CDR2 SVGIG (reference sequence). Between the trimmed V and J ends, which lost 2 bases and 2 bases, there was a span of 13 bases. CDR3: CAWSPHSGPYEQYF. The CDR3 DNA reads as TGTGCCTGGAGTCCACATTCGGGACCCTACGAGCAGTACTTC.

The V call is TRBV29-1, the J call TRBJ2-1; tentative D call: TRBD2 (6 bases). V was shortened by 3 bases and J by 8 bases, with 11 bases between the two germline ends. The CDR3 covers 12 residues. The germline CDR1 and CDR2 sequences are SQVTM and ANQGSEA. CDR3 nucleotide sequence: TGCAGCGTTGACTCCGGACTATATGAGCAGTTCTTC. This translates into CSVDSGLYEQFF.

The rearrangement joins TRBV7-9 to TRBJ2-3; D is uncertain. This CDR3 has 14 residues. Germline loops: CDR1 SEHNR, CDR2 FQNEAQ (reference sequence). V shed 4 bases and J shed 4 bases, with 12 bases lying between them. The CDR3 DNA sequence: TGTGCCAGCAGCTCCGACAATTTGGCAGATACGCAGTATTTT. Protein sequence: CASSSDNLADTQYF. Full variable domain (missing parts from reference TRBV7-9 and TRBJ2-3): DTGVSQNPRHKITKRGQNVTFRCDPISEHNRLYWYRQTLGQGPEFLTYFQNEAQLEKSRLLSDRFSAERPKGSFSTLEIQRTEQGDSAMYLCASSSDNLADTQYFGPGTRLTVL.